This TCR beta chain originates from a study of early T cells in non-severe SARS-CoV-2 infection. Study as a whole: Chains were not paired, and sequencing was done on bulk RNA from unsorted whole blood.

Attachment of unique molecular identifiers to individual cDNA molecules was performed. TCRdb reprocessed the 5' RACE reads with MiXCR, giving one entry per CDR3 protein. The sample carries around 31,000 distinct CDR3 sequences, roughly 5.8% recorded once. This clonotype was seen ten or more times. Its antigen is not identified. Germline CDR1 KGHDR, CDR2 SFDVKD. Losses at the gene ends were 9 bases for V and 5 bases for J; bases not matched to a gene: 10. This CDR3 has 15 amino acids. Study outcomes and limitations: Database matching using VDJdb favored anti-spike CD8 responses, with private and CD4 specificities left missing.

The chain has TRBV24-1 and TRBJ1-5; the match to TRBD1 covers 9 bases. The source is an adult who was a healthcare worker with PCR-confirmed SARS-CoV-2 infection or an uninfected control (not recorded which). Sample: whole blood. The CDR3 coding sequence is TGTGCCACCTCTCCCGGCGGGACAGGGTATCAGCCCCAGCATTTT. Translating gives CATSPGGTGYQPQHF.